Each of the 25 T cell receptor beta chains below was sequenced from the same sample in a study of cytomegalovirus exposure and HLA in healthy donors. The PCR was carried out with 60 Vbeta primers and 13 Jbeta primers. Some clones are missing from TCRdb's copy, which holds only in-frame ones; the method was immunoSEQ multiplex PCR. The table has about 280,000 clones, around nine tenths seen once. Sequenced input: PBMCs. Receptors were obtained from a young woman in good health and CMV-seronegative.

The chain is built from TRBV5-1 and TRBJ2-7; weak D call: TRBD1 (8 bases). Per the germline V gene, CDR1 is SGHRS and CDR2 is YFSETQ. With 2 bases removed from V and 7 bases from J, the gap between germline ends came to 10 bases. CDR3 length equals 12 residues. The CDR3 nucleotides read TGCGCCAGCAGCTTACAGGGGGGGGAGCAGTACTTC. It is translated as CASSLQGGEQYF.

The rearrangement joins TRBV5-1 to TRBJ2-7, with 10 bases aligning to TRBD1. From germline, CDR1 is SGHRS and CDR2 YFSETQ. CDR3 length: 14 amino acids. V was pared by 4 bases and J by 3 bases, with 4 bases of the junction left unmatched. DNA of the CDR3: TGCGCCAGCAGCACGGGACAGGGGATCTACGAGCAGTACTTC. This sequence encodes CASSTGQGIYEQYF.

The chain joins TRBV10-3 to TRBJ1-1; a possible D gene is TRBD1 (5 bases). With 6 bases removed from V and 1 base from J, the gap between germline ends came to 9 bases. CDR1 ENHRY and CDR2 SYGVKD come from the germline V gene. The CDR3 sequence is 13 residues long. CDR3: CAISDDRNTEAFF. The CDR3 DNA follows: TGTGCCATCAGCGACGACAGGAACACTGAAGCTTTCTTT.

V and J are TRBV6-5 and TRBJ2-5, with D tentatively TRBD2 (5 bases). The V end was cut by 2 bases, the J end by 2 bases, with 12 bases between. The CDR3 extends over 15 amino acids. The germline gives CDR1 MNHEY, CDR2 SVGAGI. The CDR3 reads CASSYGGSQQETQYF. The CDR3 DNA sequence: TGTGCCAGCAGTTACGGCGGGTCGCAACAAGAGACCCAGTACTTC.

The rearrangement joins TRBV27 to TRBJ2-7; TRBD2 aligns across 12 bases. After removal of 4 bases from V and 4 bases from J, the junction contained 2 bases not matched to a gene. Per germline, CDR1 MNHEY and CDR2 SMNVEV (reference sequence). The CDR3 totals 14 residues. The CDR3 nucleotides are TGTGCCAGCAGTTCGACTAGCGGGGGATACGAGCAGTACTTC. Translating gives CASSSTSGGYEQYF.

The gene calls are TRBV2 and TRBJ2-3; D is unclear. The V end was cut by 6 bases, the J end by 6 bases, with 13 bases between. Germline CDR1 SNHLY, CDR2 FYNNEI. The CDR3 has 13 amino acids. DNA of the CDR3: TGTGCCAGCAGAGATACTTTGCCGGATACGCAGTATTTT. This translates into CASRDTLPDTQYF.

This chain connects TRBV11-2 to TRBJ1-2, with D maybe TRBD1 (5 bases). This CDR3 contains 13 residues. Germline V lookup: CDR1 SGHAT, CDR2 FQNNGV. V was clipped by 5 bases and J by 4 bases, with 11 bases between them. The CDR3 loop reads CASSPGVGYGYTF. The CDR3, as DNA: TGTGCCAGCAGCCCGGGGGTGGGCTATGGCTACACCTTC.

V usage is TRBV14 and J usage is TRBJ1-1, with D unresolved. CDR1 is SGHDN, CDR2 FVKESK, per germline. There are 16 residues in the CDR3. V was shortened by 0 bases and J by 1 base, with 12 bases between the two germline ends. The CDR3: CASSQEYGEGNTEAFF. The CDR3 DNA sequence: TGTGCCAGCAGCCAAGAATACGGGGAGGGGAACACTGAAGCTTTCTTT.

The chain carries TRBV6-5 and TRBJ2-3, with TRBD2 matching 9 bases. CDR1 and CDR2 from the germline V gene are MNHEY and SVGAGI. V gave up 3 bases and J gave up 4 bases; unmatched junction bases: 5. The CDR3 runs to 15 residues. In DNA form, the CDR3 reads TGTGCCAGCAGTTATCTGGGACTAGCCCCAGATACGCAGTATTTT. Amino acid sequence: CASSYLGLAPDTQYF.

This chain connects TRBV5-1 to TRBJ2-7, with TRBD2 matching 9 bases. CDR1 is SGHRS, CDR2 YFSETQ, per germline. The CDR3 length is 14 residues. After removal of 7 bases from V and 2 bases from J, the junction contained 7 bases not matched to a gene. CDR3: CASGLTSGTYEQYF. CDR3 nucleotide sequence: TGCGCCAGCGGATTGACTAGCGGAACCTACGAGCAGTACTTC.

The chain recombines TRBV18 with TRBJ2-1; TRBD2 might be the D (6 bases). The germline gives CDR1 KGHSH, CDR2 LQKENI. Trimming pared 5 bases from V and 10 bases from J, leaving 21 bases between. This CDR3 contains 15 residues. The CDR3 DNA reads as TGTGCCAGCTCAGGTGGAGGGACGGATTCTAGCGAGCAGTTCTTC. This translates into CASSGGGTDSSEQFF.

The DNA for the CDR3 is TGTGCCAGCAGCTTAGGCATTAAGACCGACAGGTATGGAAACACCATATATTTT. It specifies CASSLGIKTDRYGNTIYF. V is TRBV7-9 and J is TRBJ1-3; D is perhaps TRBD1 (6 bases). V lost 1 base to trimming and J lost 3 bases, with 19 bases between them. Germline CDR1 is SEHNR and CDR2 is FQNEAQ (reference sequence). The CDR3 length is 18 residues.

V and J are TRBV15 and TRBJ2-1, with D perhaps matching TRBD1 (5 bases). The V end lost 6 bases, the J end lost 0 bases, and 12 bases lay between the germline ends. The CDR3 is 15 amino acids. Germline V lookup: CDR1 LNHNV, CDR2 YYDKDF (reference sequence). The CDR3 reads CATSPDTGSYNEQFF. CDR3 DNA sequence: TGTGCCACCAGTCCGGACACCGGCTCCTACAATGAGCAGTTCTTC.

The gene calls are TRBV9 and TRBJ1-2; a weak D match, TRBD1 (5 bases). Per germline, CDR1 SGDLS and CDR2 YYNGEE. V gave up 7 bases and J gave up 5 bases, with 12 bases separating them. The CDR3 loop spans 12 amino acids. The CDR3 loop reads CASSMGGYGYTF. CDR3 DNA sequence: TGTGCCAGCTCTATGGGGGGTTATGGCTACACCTTC.

The rearrangement uses TRBV14 and TRBJ2-1, with TRBD2 as a possible D gene (5 bases). CDR3 length: 18 residues. Germline V CDR1 and CDR2: SGHDN, FVKESK. The germline V and J ends were trimmed by 0 bases and 0 bases, with 15 bases remaining between them. The chain's CDR3 is CASSQDDIRGSSYNEQFF. DNA of the CDR3: TGTGCCAGCAGCCAAGATGATATCCGTGGGAGCTCCTACAATGAGCAGTTCTTC. The complete variable domain, with remaining parts taken from reference TRBV14 and TRBJ2-1, reads EAGVTQFPSHSVIEKGQTVTLRCDPISGHDNLYWYRRVMGKEIKFLLHFVKESKQDESGMPNNRFLAERTGGTYSTLKVQPAELEDSGVYFCASSQDDIRGSSYNEQFFGPGTRLTVL.

The V and J genes are TRBV2 and TRBJ1-5; D may be TRBD1 (6 bases). The CDR3 runs 18 residues. With 4 bases removed from V and 4 bases from J, the gap between germline ends came to 23 bases. Germline V gene sequence: CDR1 SNHLY, CDR2 FYNNEI. The CDR3 DNA reads as TGTGCCAGCAGTGGGGGACGAGGGGGTCAGACACCAAATCAGCCCCAGCATTTT. Its translation: CASSGGRGGQTPNQPQHF. Supplemented by reference TRBV2 and TRBJ1-5, the full variable domain reads EPEVTQTPSHQVTQMGQEVILRCVPISNHLYFYWYRQILGQKVEFLVSFYNNEISEKSEIFDDQFSVERPDGSNFTLKIRSTKLEDSAMYFCASSGGRGGQTPNQPQHFGDGTRLSIL.

The chain is built from TRBV10-2 and TRBJ1-1; no clear D. Germline CDR1 is WSHSY and CDR2 is SAAADI. V was shortened by 0 bases and J by 0 bases, with 8 bases between the two germline ends. CDR3 length: 15 residues. The DNA of the CDR3 is TGCGCCAGCAGTGAGTCCAGGCCAATGAACACTGAAGCTTTCTTT. It yields the protein CASSESRPMNTEAFF.

V gene TRBV25-1 combines with J gene TRBJ1-2; 7 bases line up with TRBD1. This CDR3 is built from 13 residues. Losses at the gene ends were 2 bases for V and 8 bases for J; bases not matched to a gene: 5. The germline gives CDR1 MGHDK, CDR2 SYGVNS. DNA of the CDR3: TGTGCCAGCAGTGAACGTCAGGGGGGAGGCTACACCTTC. It specifies CASSERQGGGYTF.

The rearrangement links TRBV5-3 to TRBJ2-1; tentatively, D is TRBD2 (7 bases). TRBV5-3 is known as an ORF, though its function is uncertain. Trimming took off 6 bases at V and 10 bases at J, with 17 bases between the two ends. This CDR3 has 13 amino acids. The CDR3 DNA reads TGTGCCAGAACTAAGGGGGAGGGAGCGGAGCAGTTCTTC. Residues: CARTKGEGAEQFF.

V usage is TRBV30 and J usage is TRBJ2-3; 12 nucleotides align to TRBD2. CDR1 is GTSNPN and CDR2 is SVGIG in the germline V gene (reference sequence). The CDR3 is 15 residues long. Trimming removed 0 bases from V and 8 bases from J; junction bases left unmatched: 6. CDR3 loop: CAWSVPLAGGTTQYF. The CDR3 coding sequence is TGTGCCTGGAGTGTCCCGCTAGCGGGGGGGACTACGCAGTATTTT.

The chain couples TRBV10-3 to TRBJ2-1; 10 bases match TRBD2. Germline V gives CDR1 ENHRY, CDR2 SYGVKD. J gave up 0 bases and V 5 bases, and 4 bases lay outside the gene matches. CDR3 length equals 16 residues. The CDR3 nucleotides are TGTGCCATCAGTTCTACTAGCGGGATCTCCTACAATGAGCAGTTCTTC. It yields the protein CAISSTSGISYNEQFF.

This chain connects TRBV7-9 to TRBJ2-7, with 10 bases that match TRBD2. Germline loops: CDR1 SEHNR, CDR2 FQNEAQ (reference sequence). The CDR3 sequence is 15 residues long. V dropped 4 bases and J dropped 1; count of bases not matched to a gene: 4. The CDR3 is CASSSSGGASYEQYF. CDR3 in DNA: TGTGCCAGCAGCTCTAGCGGGGGCGCATCCTACGAGCAGTACTTC. The entire variable domain, with the rest obtained from reference TRBV7-9 and TRBJ2-7, is as follows: DTGVSQNPRHKITKRGQNVTFRCDPISEHNRLYWYRQTLGQGPEFLTYFQNEAQLEKSRLLSDRFSAERPKGSFSTLEIQRTEQGDSAMYLCASSSSGGASYEQYFGPGTRLTVT.

In this sample, this clone turned up a few times. CDR3 DNA: TGTGCCAGCAGGGACGACAGGGCCGAGCAGTACTTC. Amino acid sequence: CASRDDRAEQYF. The rearrangement uses TRBV2 and TRBJ2-7, with 7 bases identical to TRBD1. CDR1 and CDR2 from the germline V gene are SNHLY and FYNNEI. Trimming at V came to 6 bases and at J to 6 bases, leaving 5 bases not matched to a gene. The CDR3 extends over 12 amino acids.

The rearrangement joins TRBV6-1 to TRBJ1-2; the D gene is possibly TRBD1 (5 bases). Trimming removed 0 bases at V and 3 bases at J, with 14 bases between. Germline CDR1 is MNHNS and CDR2 is SASEGT. The CDR3 spans 16 residues. This CDR3 is CASSEAGRGIYYGYTF. The CDR3 DNA reads TGTGCCAGCAGTGAAGCGGGGCGTGGTATCTACTATGGCTACACCTTC.

This chain joins TRBV19 and TRBJ2-1, with 9 bases aligning to TRBD1. Germline CDR1 and CDR2: LNHDA and SQIVND (reference sequence). J gave up 5 bases and V 7 bases, and 6 bases lay outside the gene matches. The CDR3 is made up of 14 amino acids. This chain's CDR3 is CASIRTGANNEQFF. Here the CDR3 DNA reads TGTGCCAGTATCAGGACAGGGGCAAACAATGAGCAGTTCTTC. The full variable domain, completed using reference TRBV19 and TRBJ2-1, is DGGITQSPKYLFRKEGQNVTLSCEQNLNHDAMYWYRQDPGQGLRLIYYSQIVNDFQKGDIAEGYSVSREKKESFPLTVTSAQKNPTAFYLCASIRTGANNEQFFGPGTRLTVL.